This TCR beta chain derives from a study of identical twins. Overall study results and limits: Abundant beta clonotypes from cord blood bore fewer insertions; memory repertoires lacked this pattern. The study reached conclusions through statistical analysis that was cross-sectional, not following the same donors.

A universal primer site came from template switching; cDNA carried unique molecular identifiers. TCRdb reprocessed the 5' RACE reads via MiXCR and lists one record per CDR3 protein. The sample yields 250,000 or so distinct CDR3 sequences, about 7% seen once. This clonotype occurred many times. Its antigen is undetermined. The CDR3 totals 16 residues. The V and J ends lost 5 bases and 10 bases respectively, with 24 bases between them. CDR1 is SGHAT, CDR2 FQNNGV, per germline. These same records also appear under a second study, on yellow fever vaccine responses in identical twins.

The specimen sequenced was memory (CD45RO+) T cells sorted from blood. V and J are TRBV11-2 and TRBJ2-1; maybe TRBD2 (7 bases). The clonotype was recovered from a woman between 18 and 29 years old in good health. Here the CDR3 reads CASSPFLWEGQREQFF. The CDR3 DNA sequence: TGTGCCAGCAGCCCCTTTTTGTGGGAGGGACAACGGGAGCAGTTCTTC.